This TCR beta chain is from a study of blood T cell repertoires in COVID-19. In the study overall: PBMCs, B-cell-depleted T cells, or T cells were the source of the cDNA or gDNA that made up the material.

In the original processing: Estimated nucleated cell counts came from reference gene primer amplification. Method: immunoSEQ multiplex PCR; TCRdb's copy keeps in-frame clones and lacks some. V and J calls and clone size follow that table, whereas D and trimming were derived from the DNA. This table holds about 210,000 clones, around 80% found once. The germline V gene has CDR1 KGHDR and CDR2 SFDVKD. The J segment lost 2 bases and the V segment lost 2 bases, leaving 5 bases of the junction unmatched. The CDR3 has 17 residues. Sequenced: peripheral blood. This receptor was taken from a woman in her forties or fifties with acute or convalescent COVID-19. The chain carries TRBV24-1 and TRBJ2-1, with TRBD2 identical over 10 bases. The CDR3 loop is CATSDSRTSGTYNEQFF. CDR3 DNA sequence: TGTGCCACCAGTGATTCCCGGACTAGCGGTACCTACAATGAGCAGTTCTTC.